The text below deals with one T cell receptor (beta chain). Germline-derived CDR1 and CDR2 are KGHSH and LQKENI. Trimming removed 3 bases at V and 5 bases at J, with 16 bases between. The CDR3 is 15 residues long. This sample is part of a study of blood T cell repertoires in COVID-19. Under the authors' procedure: It was from reference gene primer amplification that nucleated cell counts were estimated. Assay: immunoSEQ multiplex PCR; the TCRdb copy retains only in-frame clones and omits some. D and trimming come from the DNA, and the V and J calls and clone size come from that table. The data hold 200,000 or so clones, with 85% to 90% observed a single time.

Source material: peripheral blood. This TCR was sampled from a man in his fifties with acute or convalescent COVID-19. This chain joins TRBV18 and TRBJ2-5; D perhaps matches TRBD2 (5 bases). For the CDR3, the DNA is TGTGCCAGCTCACCGGGAGAAGGAGGTATGGAGACCCAGTACTTC. Translated: CASSPGEGGMETQYF.